This TCR beta chain originates from a study of cytomegalovirus exposure and HLA in healthy donors (dated by TCRdb to the late 2010s). Study-level background: In an earlier analysis of 587 of the donors, 276 Gb of sequence data and 90 million to 130 million unique TCR beta sequences from about 190 million T cells were reported. An early release covering 500 to 750 HLA-typed donors comprised roughly 300 gigabases of sequencing data and about 90 million unique TCR sequences. Of the roughly 420 genotyped donors, 75% to 85% were placed in the genetic ancestry cluster associated with self-reported Caucasian donors. The study was designed to test whether signatures of past pathogen exposure could be identified by cataloging public T cell receptors. The study profiled the T cell repertoires of under 700 subjects by immunosequencing and related them to cytomegalovirus serostatus. In addition to the first cohort of 666 subjects, a separate validation cohort of approximately 120 different subjects was used. The study combined high-throughput TCR immunosequencing, statistical association of individual TCRs with disease status, and machine learning to predict cytomegalovirus infection status. A later analysis re-analyzed previously published TCR beta repertoires from roughly 600 donors and added high-resolution HLA genotyping to study TCR occurrence patterns. The later analysis used no new phenotypic data to find candidate immune exposures, relying instead on TCR beta sequences and their occurrence across donors. To decide whether each TCR beta V gene segment behaved as functional or pseudogenic, an earlier analysis of over 500 of the donors relied on high-throughput TCR beta sequencing. Donor age, sex, ethnicity and CMV serostatus were compiled together with the repertoire data. Genome-wide SNP genotypes for about 65% of the 666 donors were used in a later genetic analysis, which treated that subset as a discovery cohort. All discovery cohort repertoires had been generated using a single sequencing platform. Class I and class II HLA loci were covered by the typing at four-digit resolution. The number of typed donors differed by locus: about 620-630 for A, B, C, DRB1 and DQB1; 500 to 550 for DQA1; roughly 600 for DPA1; and around 470 for DPB1. Five DR-DQ haplotypes were handled as single units for association and clustering because linkage in the cohort was strong. On average, around 230,000 unique TCR beta nucleotide sequences were sequenced per donor among 398 genotyped donors of the cohort, with roughly 18% of those sequences being non-productive.

The paper as a whole reports these results and caveats: In a later analysis, HLA-associated TCR beta chains showed more clonal expansion and lower generation probabilities than non-associated chains that were equally common. A total of 150 or so TCR beta chains were listed by the study as associated with cytomegalovirus. In a later analysis, TCR association rates were found to vary across HLA loci, with the most associated TCRs seen for DRB1 alleles and the fewest for HLA-C alleles. In an earlier analysis of about 600 of the donors, most TCR beta V segments appeared in productive rearrangements about 87% or about 30% of the time, broadly matching IMGT annotations. Linkage disequilibrium might explain the correlated functional status among segregating V segments, but an unknown experimental factor could not be excluded. According to a later genetic analysis, donors in an Asian-associated ancestry cluster had fewer N-insertions in productive TCRs than the approximately 630-donor mean. Some IMGT-functional V segments, including TRBV6-2 and TRBV6-3, could not be told apart with the 87-base-pair reads, so those segments were excluded. In a later analysis, most CMV-associated TCR beta chains were found to appear HLA-restricted, with HLA associations seemingly driven largely by CMV exposure. The presence/absence analyses assumed that sequencing depth was roughly uniform across donors, and that assumption may not be true. The earlier analysis of some 540 of the donors excluded some 16 rarely observed V segments, including chromosome 9 orphons, because counts were too low. A later analysis associated some 17,000 TCR beta sequences with specific HLA alleles at a false discovery rate of 0.05. V-gene and J-gene trimming of TCR beta chains was associated with a missense DCLRE1C variant in a later genetic analysis, and the association was replicated in an independent cohort. The cohort was sequenced for TCR beta chains only, and without alpha or paired-chain data the features that could be detected were limited. For the cohort, immune exposure information was limited to CMV serostatus. A cluster of highly shared sequence variants was judged likely to represent a technical artifact of the sequencing pipeline. According to a later analysis, parvovirus B19, influenza, CMV and Epstein-Barr virus appeared linked to several top co-occurrence clusters. The classifier was reported to diagnose cytomegalovirus status with high specificity and sensitivity in both the original cohort and the validation cohort. A further reported finding was that TCR beta sequences accurately predicted the HLA-A and HLA-B alleles for most subjects in the first cohort. A few of the identified cytomegalovirus-associated TCR beta chains were confirmed in vitro to be specific for cytomegalovirus antigens. Most TCR sequences were observed very rarely across donors, whereas some public TCRs were present in many individuals. HLA typing was unavailable for some donors at each locus, so association tests used only the typed subset. Strong co-occurrence of HLA alleles, especially DR and DQ, made assigning TCR associations to individual alleles difficult. It was suggested by the authors that the approach could potentially be generalized to other disease states and immunological phenotypes.

Germline trimming: 4 bases from V, 3 bases from J; junction bases outside gene matches: 5. Reading the germline V gene (reference sequence) gives CDR1 LNHDA and CDR2 SQIVND. The CDR3 holds 14 amino acids from the cysteine to the phenylalanine. The kept DNA is CDR3 alone, 42 bases in frame from the first base. Receptor amplification or capture employed the immunoSEQ multiplex PCR assay. A mixture of 60 forward primers for TCR Vbeta segments and 13 reverse primers for TCR Jbeta segments was used in the multiplex PCR. The CDR3 region of rearranged TCR beta genes was amplified from genomic DNA by a multiplex PCR assay. The amplified TCR beta libraries were sequenced on the Illumina HiSeq System as 87-base-pair reads. On the study's bioinformatics: Across the roughly 600 repertoires, a later analysis counted 60 million to 90 million unique TCR beta chains, approximately 10 million of which were shared by at least two donors. To remove PCR and sequencing errors, raw reads were error-corrected and collapsed into unique sequences using a nearest-neighbor algorithm that merged closely related sequences. To assign V, D and J gene segments, CDR3 sequences were aligned to IMGT reference sequences. For a sequence to be retained, a match of at least six nucleotides to both a V gene segment and a J gene segment was required. Rearrangements were called productive when the CDR3 lacked stop codons and stayed in frame with V and J; all others were non-productive. CDR3 was defined according to IMGT convention as the region running from the second conserved V-encoded cysteine to the conserved J-encoded phenylalanine. The earlier analysis of 587 of the donors excluded sequences that lacked an unambiguous match to a single V gene segment. An earlier analysis of fewer than 750 of the donors classified V segments as functional when productive rearrangements were above 56.7% and as segregating when the standard deviation between donors was above 5%. A statistical classification framework was developed to diagnose cytomegalovirus status using the catalog of TCR beta chain sequences. In a later analysis, TCR nucleotide sequences were compared against IMGT/GENE-DB human TR gene sequences so that V and J genes could be assigned. In a later analysis, CDR3 sequences and most-parsimonious VDJ recombination scenarios were assigned using the TCRdist pipeline. In a later analysis, each TCR beta chain was defined by its CDR3 amino acid sequence together with its V-gene family, and reads lacking a unique V-gene family were excluded. In a later analysis, 450 to 600 highly shared, low-generation-probability nucleotide sequences were removed to address suspected cross-contamination and a sequencing artifact. A later analysis calculated a clonal expansion index for each public chain from normalized within-repertoire ranks of inferred template counts. Generation probabilities in a later analysis came from a VDJ recombination model fitted to out-of-frame rearrangements, and those results were checked against IGoR. Hypergeometric tests were used in a later analysis to score TCR-TCR, TCR-HLA and TCR-CMV co-occurrence, with a repertoire-size bias correction applied to the TCR pairs. False discovery rates were estimated in a later analysis by permuting HLA or CMV assignments 20 times. In a later analysis, co-occurring TCRs were grouped using DBSCAN, with TCRdist sequence similarity added in when clustering inside HLA-allele-positive subsets. Co-occurrence clustering excluded repertoires with fewer than 30,000 or more than 120,000 public chains, plus five with anomalous nucleotide sharing. Drawn from immuneACCESS, this table holds only the in-frame rearrangements with V and J called that TCRdb kept. Clones are partly lost; checked studies trace under half to an unresolved V gene and leave the rest unexplained. That table supplies the V and J calls and clone size; D and trimming were determined from the DNA. Present in this sample are 100,000 to 150,000 clones, about four fifths of which were seen just once. The top ten constitute 1.5% to 2.5% of the sample.

As to this clone: Its antigen has not been determined. The record has no base qualities; no much larger clone is one base away.

The cohort consisted of approximately 670 healthy bone marrow donors. At the time of sampling, all cohort members were nominally healthy, though unrecorded immune exposures were likely present. The donor was CMV seronegative and belonged to the group of 352 seronegative cohort members. A peripheral blood sample was collected from each donor, and TCR beta sequencing was performed on peripheral blood mononuclear cells. Genomic DNA extraction from the blood cell samples was performed with the Qiagen DNeasy Blood Extraction Kit. The rearranged segments are TRBV19 and TRBJ2-5, with TRBD2 matching 7 junction bases. The TCR comes from a man younger than 30 in good health and CMV-seronegative. Sequences were obtained from PBMCs. CDR3 loop: CASSKYAGEETQYF. The DNA is TGTGCCAGTAGTAAATACGCGGGAGAAGAGACCCAGTACTTC.